The sequence of this T cell receptor (beta chain) was determined in a study of blood T cell repertoires in COVID-19. The overall study: Collection of acute and convalescent COVID-19 samples took place in the United States, Italy and Spain.

V lost 2 bases, J lost 2 bases, and 13 bases lay in between. The germline CDR1 and CDR2 sequences are SGHTA and FQGNSA. The CDR3 consists of 15 residues. Grouping used clinical history reported by participants in a survey and questionnaire. In the 2 weeks before study entry, exposed participants met a COVID-19 case, which was PCR-confirmed or clinician-diagnosed. This table comes from immunoSEQ multiplex PCR, and its TCRdb copy is limited to in-frame clones, with some not included. The sample records 200,000 to 300,000 clones, about 87% being singletons. The chain combines TRBV7-2 with TRBJ2-7, with D possibly being TRBD1 (6 bases). The sample consisted of PBMCs or T cells enriched from blood (not recorded which). This receptor was taken from a middle-aged man who had been exposed to COVID-19. CDR3 bases: TGTGCCAGCAGCTTAACTTTTAGGACAGCCTACGAGCAGTACGTC. It specifies CASSLTFRTAYEQYV.